The entry below describes one T cell receptor (beta chain). Antigen specificity is unknown. The data stem from a study of cytomegalovirus exposure and HLA in healthy donors. PCR involved 60 Vbeta and 13 Jbeta primers. Some clones are missing from TCRdb's copy, which holds only in-frame ones; the method was immunoSEQ multiplex PCR. The sample holds roughly 140,000 clones, approximately 83% seen once. Overall study results and limits: Roughly 170 TCR beta chains were listed as cytomegalovirus-associated. A cluster of highly shared sequence variants was likely a sequencing artifact. The study assumed roughly uniform donor sequencing depth for presence/absence analyses.

This TCR was recovered from a male donor in good health and CMV-seronegative. The sample was PBMCs.

CDR3 loop: CASSWTSGGTDTQYF. The CDR3 region has the DNA TGCGCCAGCAGCTGGACTAGCGGTGGCACAGATACGCAGTATTTT. The rearrangement links TRBV5-1 to TRBJ2-3; the match to TRBD2 covers 10 bases. This CDR3 spans 15 amino acids. The germline V gene has CDR1 SGHRS and CDR2 YFSETQ. J gave up 1 base and V 3 bases, and 2 bases lay outside the gene matches.